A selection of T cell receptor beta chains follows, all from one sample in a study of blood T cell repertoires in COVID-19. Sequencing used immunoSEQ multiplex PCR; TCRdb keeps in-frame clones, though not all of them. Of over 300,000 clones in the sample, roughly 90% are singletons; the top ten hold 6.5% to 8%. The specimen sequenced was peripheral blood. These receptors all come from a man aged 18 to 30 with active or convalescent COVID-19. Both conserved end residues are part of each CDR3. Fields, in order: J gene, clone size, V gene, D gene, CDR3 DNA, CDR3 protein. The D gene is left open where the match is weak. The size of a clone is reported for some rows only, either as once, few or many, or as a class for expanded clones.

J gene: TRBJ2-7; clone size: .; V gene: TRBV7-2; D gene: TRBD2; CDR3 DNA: TGTGCCAGCAGCCTACCCAACGGGGGGGTTATCTACGAGCAGTACTTC; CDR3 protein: CASSLPNGGVIYEQYF
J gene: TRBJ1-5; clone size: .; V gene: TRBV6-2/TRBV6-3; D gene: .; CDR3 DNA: TGTGCCAGCAGTTACACACATTATACACAGGCGAACAATCAGCCCCAGCATTTT; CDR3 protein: CASSYTHYTQANNQPQHF
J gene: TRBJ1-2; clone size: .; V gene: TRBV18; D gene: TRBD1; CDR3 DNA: TGTGCCAGCTCACCACTTGAAGGGGGCGTGAGGAATGGCTACACCTTC; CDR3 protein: CASSPLEGGVRNGYTF
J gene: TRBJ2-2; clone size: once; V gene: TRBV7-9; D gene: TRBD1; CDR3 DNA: TGTGCCAGCAGCCGACAGGGGGTCGGCACCGGGGAGCTGTTTTTT; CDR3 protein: CASSRQGVGTGELFF
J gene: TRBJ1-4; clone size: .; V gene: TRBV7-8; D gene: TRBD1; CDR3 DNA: TGTGCCAGTGCCGGGACAGTAGACGAAAAACTGTTTTTT; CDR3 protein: CASAGTVDEKLFF
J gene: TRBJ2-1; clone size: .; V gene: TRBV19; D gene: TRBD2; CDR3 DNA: TGTGCCAGTAGTATAGGCGGGGGAAGCTCCTACAATGAGCAGTTCTTC; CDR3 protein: CASSIGGGSSYNEQFF
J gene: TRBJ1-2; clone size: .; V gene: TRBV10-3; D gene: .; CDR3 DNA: TGTGCCATCAGTGATCAGGTAGCTAACTATGGCTACACCTTC; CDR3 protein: CAISDQVANYGYTF
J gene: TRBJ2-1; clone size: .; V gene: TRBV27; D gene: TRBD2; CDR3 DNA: TGTGCCAGCAGTCAGACTAGCGGAGCTTACAATGAGCAGTTCTTC; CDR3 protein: CASSQTSGAYNEQFF
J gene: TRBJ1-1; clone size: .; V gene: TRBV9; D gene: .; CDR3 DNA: TGTGCCAGCAGCGCCCCCGGGGGAACAGAGAACACTGAAGCTTTCTTT; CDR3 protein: CASSAPGGTENTEAFF
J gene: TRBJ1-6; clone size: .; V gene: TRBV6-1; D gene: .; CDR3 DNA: TGTGCCAGCAGTGACAGGGGCGGCTCACCCCTCCACTTT; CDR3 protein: CASSDRGGSPLHF
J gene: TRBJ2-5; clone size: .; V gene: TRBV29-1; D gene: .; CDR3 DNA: TGCAGCGTTGGACGGCGAGGCCAGCTCCGAGAGACCCAGTACTTC; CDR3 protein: CSVGRRGQLRETQYF
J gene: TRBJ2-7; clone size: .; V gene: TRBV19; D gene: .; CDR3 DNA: TGTGCCAGTAGTAACGCGGAGGGCCCCTACGAGCAGTACTTC; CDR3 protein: CASSNAEGPYEQYF
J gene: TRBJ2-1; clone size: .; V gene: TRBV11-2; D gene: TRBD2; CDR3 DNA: TGTGCCAGCAGCTCCTCACTAGCGGGAGGGCCCTCGGGGTGGACCAAGCAGTTCTTC; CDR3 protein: CASSSSLAGGPSGWTKQFF
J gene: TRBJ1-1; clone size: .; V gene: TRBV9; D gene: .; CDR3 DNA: TGTGCCAGCAGCGTAGTTCGGGGGATGATGAACACTGAAGCTTTCTTT; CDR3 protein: CASSVVRGMMNTEAFF
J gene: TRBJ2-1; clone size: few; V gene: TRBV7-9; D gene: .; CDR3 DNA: TGTGCCAGCACCTCCATGGCGGTTGAGCAGTTCTTC; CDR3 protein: CASTSMAVEQFF
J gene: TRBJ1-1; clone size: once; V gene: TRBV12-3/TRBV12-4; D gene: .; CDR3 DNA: TGTGCCAGCAGTTTGGGCAGAAACACTGAAGCTTTCTTT; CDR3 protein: CASSLGRNTEAFF
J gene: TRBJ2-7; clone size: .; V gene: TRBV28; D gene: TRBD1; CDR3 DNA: TGTGCCAGCAGCCTCGGCGGGACAGGGGCCTACGAGCAGTACTTC; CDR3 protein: CASSLGGTGAYEQYF
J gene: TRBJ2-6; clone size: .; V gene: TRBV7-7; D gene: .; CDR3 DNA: TGTGCCAGCAGCCCGTCCCTCTCTGGGGCCAACGTGCTGACTTTC; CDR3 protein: CASSPSLSGANVLTF
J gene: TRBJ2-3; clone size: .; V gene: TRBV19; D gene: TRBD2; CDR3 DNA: TGTGCCAGTAGTCAGCTAGCGGGGAGGCCAGATACGCAGTATTTT; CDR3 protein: CASSQLAGRPDTQYF
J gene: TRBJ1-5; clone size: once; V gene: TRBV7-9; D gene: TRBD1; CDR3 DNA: TGTGCCAGCAGCCCGGGGACAGGTGATAGCAATCAGCCCCAGCATTTT; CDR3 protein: CASSPGTGDSNQPQHF
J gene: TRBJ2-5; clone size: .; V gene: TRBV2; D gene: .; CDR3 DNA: TGTGCCAGCAGTGTCAGGACAGACGGGGAGACCCAGTACTTC; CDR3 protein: CASSVRTDGETQYF
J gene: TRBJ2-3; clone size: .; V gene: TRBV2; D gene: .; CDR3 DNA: TGTGCCAGCAGGGGATACGGGGGAAGCACAGATACGCAGTATTTT; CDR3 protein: CASRGYGGSTDTQYF
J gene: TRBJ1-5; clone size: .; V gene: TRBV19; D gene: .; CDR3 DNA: TGTGCCAGTAGTATAGACAGGGTTTACCAGCCCCAGCATTTT; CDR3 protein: CASSIDRVYQPQHF
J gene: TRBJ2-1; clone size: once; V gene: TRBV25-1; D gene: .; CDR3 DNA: TGTGCCAGCAGTGAGGGGCGTACTGAGTTCTTC; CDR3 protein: CASSEGRTEFF
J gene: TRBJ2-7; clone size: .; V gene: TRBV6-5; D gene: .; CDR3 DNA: TGTGCCAGCAGTTACTTTTGGGTGTCAGGCGAGCAGTACTTC; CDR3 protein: CASSYFWVSGEQYF
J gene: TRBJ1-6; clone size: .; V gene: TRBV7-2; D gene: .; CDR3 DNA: TGTGCCAGCAGCTTAGCGGGCAGACCGAGCTCCTATAATTCACCCCTCCACTTT; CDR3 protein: CASSLAGRPSSYNSPLHF
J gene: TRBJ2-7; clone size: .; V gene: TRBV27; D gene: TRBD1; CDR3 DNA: TGTGCCAGCAGTTTATGGGGACAGGGGGCGGGCTACGAGCAGTACTTC; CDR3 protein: CASSLWGQGAGYEQYF
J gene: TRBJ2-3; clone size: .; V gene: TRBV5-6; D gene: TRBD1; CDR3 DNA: TGTGCCAGCAGCCCGGACAGGGGGTTTGCAGATACGCAGTATTTT; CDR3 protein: CASSPDRGFADTQYF
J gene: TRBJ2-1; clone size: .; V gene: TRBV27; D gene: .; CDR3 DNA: TGTGCCAGCAGTCCCGGGAGTTACAATGAGCAGTTCTTC; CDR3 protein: CASSPGSYNEQFF
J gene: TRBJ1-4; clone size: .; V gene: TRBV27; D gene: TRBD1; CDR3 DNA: TGTGCCAGCAGTTTAGGGACAGTCACAACTAATGAAAAACTGTTTTTT; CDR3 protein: CASSLGTVTTNEKLFF
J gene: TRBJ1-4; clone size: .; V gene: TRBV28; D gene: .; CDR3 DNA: TGTGCCAGCAGTAAAGACCGCGGCACTAATGAAAAACTGTTTTTT; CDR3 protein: CASSKDRGTNEKLFF
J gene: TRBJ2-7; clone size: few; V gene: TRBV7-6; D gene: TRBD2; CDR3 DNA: TGTGCCAGCAGCCGACTAGCGGATGGCTCCTACGAGCAGTACTTC; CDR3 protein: CASSRLADGSYEQYF
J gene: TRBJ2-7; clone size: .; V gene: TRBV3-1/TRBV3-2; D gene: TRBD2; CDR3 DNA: TGTGCCAGCAGCCAAAGTGGACTAGCGAGCTACGAGCAGTACTTC; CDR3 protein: CASSQSGLASYEQYF
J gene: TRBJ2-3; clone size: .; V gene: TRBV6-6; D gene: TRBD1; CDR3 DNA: TGTGCCAGCAGAGACCCCGGGACAGGGGGGGCAGATACGCAGTATTTT; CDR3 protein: CASRDPGTGGADTQYF
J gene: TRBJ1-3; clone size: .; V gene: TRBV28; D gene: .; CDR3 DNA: TGTGCCAGCTTTCCAGGTCGAAACACCATATATTTT; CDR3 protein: CASFPGRNTIYF
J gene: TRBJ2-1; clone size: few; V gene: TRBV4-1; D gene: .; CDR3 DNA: TGCGCCAGCAGCCGTACAAGGAGCTCCTACAATGAGCAGTTCTTC; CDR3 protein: CASSRTRSSYNEQFF
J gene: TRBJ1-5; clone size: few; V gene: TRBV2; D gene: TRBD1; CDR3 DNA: TGTGCCAGCGGGACAGGGGACGGTCAGCCCCAGCATTTT; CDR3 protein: CASGTGDGQPQHF
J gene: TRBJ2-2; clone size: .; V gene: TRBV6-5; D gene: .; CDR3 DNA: TGTGCCAGCATTGGTCGACAGTACACCGGGGAGCTGTTTTTT; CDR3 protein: CASIGRQYTGELFF
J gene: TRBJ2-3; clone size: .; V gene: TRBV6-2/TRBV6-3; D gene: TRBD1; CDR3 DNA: TGTGCCAGCAGTTACACCTTACCGACAGGGGGCGGAAGATCAGATACGCAGTATTTT; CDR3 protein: CASSYTLPTGGGRSDTQYF
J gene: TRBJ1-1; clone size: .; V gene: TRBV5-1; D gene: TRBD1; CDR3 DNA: TGCGCCAGCAGAGGGACGACAGGGGTGGCGAGGAACACTGAAGCTTTCTTT; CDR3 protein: CASRGTTGVARNTEAFF
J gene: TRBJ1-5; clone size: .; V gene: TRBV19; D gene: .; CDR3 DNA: TGTGCCAGTAGTATATCGAAGGGGAGGAGCAATCAGCCCCAGCATTTT; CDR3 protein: CASSISKGRSNQPQHF
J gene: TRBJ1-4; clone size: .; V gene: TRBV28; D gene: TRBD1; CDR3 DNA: TGTGCCAGCAGGAGGGGACAGAAAGAAAAACTGTTTTTT; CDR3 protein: CASRRGQKEKLFF
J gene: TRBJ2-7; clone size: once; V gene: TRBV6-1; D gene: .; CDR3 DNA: TGTGCCAGCAGTGAAGATCCGGGGAGCTCCTACGAGCAGTACTTC; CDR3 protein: CASSEDPGSSYEQYF
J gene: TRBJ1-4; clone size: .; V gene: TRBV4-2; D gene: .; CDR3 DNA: TGTGCCAGCAGCCAAGATGTGTTGGGCAGGGGAACTGAAAAACTGTTTTTT; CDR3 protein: CASSQDVLGRGTEKLFF
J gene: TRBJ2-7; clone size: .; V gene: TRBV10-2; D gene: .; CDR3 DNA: TGCGCCAGCAGTGGGGACACTTACGAGCAGTACTTC; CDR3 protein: CASSGDTYEQYF
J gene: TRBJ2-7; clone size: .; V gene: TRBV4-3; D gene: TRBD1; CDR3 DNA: TGCGCCAGCAGCCCAGCGGGACAGGGGAGCTACGAGCAGTACTTC; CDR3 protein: CASSPAGQGSYEQYF
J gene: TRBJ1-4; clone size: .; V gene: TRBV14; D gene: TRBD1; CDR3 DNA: TGTGCCAGCAGCGCGACAGGGGGAAATGAAAAACTGTTTTTT; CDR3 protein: CASSATGGNEKLFF
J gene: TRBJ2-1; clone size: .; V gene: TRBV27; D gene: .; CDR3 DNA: TGTGCCAGCAGGGGCTGGAATCATGAGCAGTTCTTC; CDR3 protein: CASRGWNHEQFF
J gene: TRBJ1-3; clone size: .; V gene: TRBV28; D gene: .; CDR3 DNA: TGTGCCAGCAGGCCATACGGGGGGGGCAGGGCGGCTGGAAACACCATATATTTT; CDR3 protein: CASRPYGGGRAAGNTIYF
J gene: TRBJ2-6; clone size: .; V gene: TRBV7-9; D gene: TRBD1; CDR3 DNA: TGTGCCAGCAGCTTCAGCCAGGGGGCGCTTGGGGCCAACGTCCTGACTTTC; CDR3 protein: CASSFSQGALGANVLTF